A selection of T cell receptor beta chains follows, all from one sample in a study of cytomegalovirus exposure and HLA in healthy donors. TCRdb's table, derived via immunoSEQ multiplex PCR, lists solely in-frame clones and lacks some. The table includes around 91,000 clones, over 75% detected once. Material: PBMCs. These TCRs come from a male donor in good health and CMV-seropositive. The CDR3 runs from the conserved cysteine through the conserved F or W. A D gene is named only where the DNA matches it firmly. The size entry is marked missing in some rows and otherwise reads once, few, many or a size class.

NA | TRBJ2-7 | NA | TRBV19 | CASTRTSGTSYEQYF | TGTGCCAGTACCCGAACCAGCGGGACATCCTACGAGCAGTACTTC
NA | TRBJ2-7 | NA | TRBV11-2 | CASSSLDSYEQYF | TGTGCCAGCAGCTCCCTGGACAGCTACGAGCAGTACTTC
TRBD1 | TRBJ1-1 | NA | TRBV28 | CASSSTGTGAMNTEAFF | TGTGCCAGCAGTTCTACCGGGACAGGGGCAATGAACACTGAAGCTTTCTTT
NA | TRBJ1-2 | few | TRBV6-5 | CASSYLQNYGYTF | TGTGCCAGCAGTTATTTACAGAACTATGGCTACACCTTC
NA | TRBJ1-1 | few | TRBV19 | CASRPTLGRGTEAFF | TGTGCCAGTAGACCCACGCTAGGGAGAGGGACTGAAGCTTTCTTT
TRBD2 | TRBJ2-1 | NA | TRBV28 | CAIAGLAREQFF | TGTGCCATTGCGGGACTAGCGCGTGAGCAGTTCTTC
NA | TRBJ2-3 | NA | TRBV7-2 | CASSTGSTIGTDTQYF | TGTGCCAGCAGCACTGGGAGTACGATTGGCACAGATACGCAGTATTTT
NA | TRBJ1-5 | NA | TRBV19 | CASSIRQLGNQPQHF | TGTGCCAGTAGTATTAGACAGTTAGGCAATCAGCCCCAGCATTTT
TRBD1 | TRBJ1-5 | NA | TRBV29-1 | CSVPKGTVRSNQPQHF | TGCAGCGTTCCCAAAGGGACAGTGAGAAGCAATCAGCCCCAGCATTTT
TRBD2 | TRBJ2-3 | NA | TRBV9 | CASTGSPIAGGGDTQYF | TGTGCCAGCACCGGGAGCCCGATAGCGGGAGGCGGGGATACGCAGTATTTT
TRBD1 | TRBJ2-7 | NA | TRBV27 | CASSNRQGNYEQYF | TGTGCCAGCAGTAATAGACAGGGAAACTACGAGCAGTACTTC
NA | TRBJ1-1 | NA | TRBV6-6 | CASSRTENTEAFF | TGTGCCAGCAGCAGGACAGAGAACACTGAAGCTTTCTTT
NA | TRBJ1-1 | NA | TRBV28 | CASSRPFDTPMNTEAFF | TGTGCCAGCAGCCGACCGTTCGACACCCCGATGAACACTGAAGCTTTCTTT
TRBD2 | TRBJ2-1 | once | TRBV29-1 | CSVPTSGRWNEQFF | TGCAGCGTTCCGACTAGCGGGAGATGGAATGAGCAGTTCTTC
NA | TRBJ1-1 | few | TRBV19 | CASESGSLGTEAFF | TGTGCCAGCGAATCAGGGTCGTTGGGCACTGAAGCTTTCTTT
TRBD2 | TRBJ2-3 | few | TRBV7-6 | CASSAGLAGVDTQYF | TGTGCCAGCAGCGCTGGACTAGCGGGAGTCGATACGCAGTATTTT
NA | TRBJ2-7 | NA | TRBV6-5 | CASSYSTTGKDEQYF | TGTGCCAGCAGTTACTCGACAACAGGGAAAGACGAGCAGTACTTC
TRBD1 | TRBJ1-5 | NA | TRBV18 | CASRDRANQPQHF | TGTGCCAGCAGGGACAGGGCAAATCAGCCCCAGCATTTT
TRBD1 | TRBJ2-5 | NA | TRBV29-1 | CSVDRGSGETQYF | TGCAGCGTTGACAGGGGGAGCGGAGAGACCCAGTACTTC
NA | TRBJ1-5 | few | TRBV4-1 | CASSQDGTPDQPQHF | TGCGCCAGCAGCCAAGACGGGACACCCGATCAGCCCCAGCATTTT
TRBD1 | TRBJ1-4 | NA | TRBV19 | CASSTPDRGGEKLFF | TGTGCCAGTAGTACCCCGGACAGGGGGGGCGAAAAACTGTTTTTT
NA | TRBJ1-1 | few | TRBV19 | CASSPMTGNTEAFF | TGTGCCAGTAGTCCAATGACAGGGAACACTGAAGCTTTCTTT
TRBD1 | TRBJ2-7 | NA | TRBV5-1 | CASSAGTVSYEQYF | TGCGCCAGCAGCGCCGGGACAGTCTCCTACGAGCAGTACTTC
TRBD1 | TRBJ2-5 | NA | TRBV19 | CASRDRGQETQYF | TGTGCCAGTAGAGACAGGGGACAAGAGACCCAGTACTTC
TRBD2 | TRBJ2-1 | NA | TRBV6-4 | CASSPGLAANEQFF | TGTGCCAGCAGTCCGGGACTAGCGGCCAATGAGCAGTTCTTC
NA | TRBJ1-4 | few | TRBV28 | CASSSDRYKLFF | TGTGCCAGCAGTTCAGACAGATACAAACTGTTTTTT
NA | TRBJ2-7 | NA | TRBV7-6 | CASSLYELTYEQYF | TGTGCCAGCAGCTTATATGAGCTGACCTACGAGCAGTACTTC
NA | TRBJ1-1 | NA | TRBV7-2 | CASSLRRRNTEAFF | TGTGCCAGCAGCTTACGGCGGCGGAACACTGAAGCTTTCTTT
TRBD2 | TRBJ2-1 | NA | TRBV5-4 | CASSFISSGGNEQFF | TGTGCCAGCAGCTTCATATCTAGCGGGGGCAATGAGCAGTTCTTC
TRBD1 | TRBJ2-7 | NA | TRBV18 | CASSPGTASYEQYF | TGTGCCAGCTCACCTGGGACAGCCTCCTACGAGCAGTACTTC
NA | TRBJ1-1 | NA | TRBV6-5 | CASSYSPRVIEAFF | TGTGCCAGCAGTTATTCTCCCCGGGTAATTGAAGCTTTCTTT
NA | TRBJ2-1 | NA | TRBV11-2 | CASSLLGGSYNEQFF | TGTGCCAGCAGCTTACTAGGGGGCTCCTACAATGAGCAGTTCTTC
TRBD2 | TRBJ2-3 | NA | TRBV4-2 | CASSQSPSRASGQGTQYF | TGTGCCAGCAGCCAATCCCCCTCGAGGGCTAGCGGACAAGGTACGCAGTATTTT
TRBD1 | TRBJ1-2 | NA | TRBV9 | CASSEGQGANYGYTF | TGTGCCAGCAGCGAGGGACAGGGGGCTAACTATGGCTACACCTTC
NA | TRBJ2-1 | NA | TRBV29-1 | CSVEPGLLRFF | TGCAGCGTTGAACCGGGACTTCTCCGGTTCTTC
NA | TRBJ1-4 | NA | TRBV25-1 | CASAAGGPNEKLFF | TGTGCCAGCGCGGCGGGGGGCCCAAATGAAAAACTGTTTTTT
NA | TRBJ1-1 | NA | TRBV7-2 | CASSLLGRGAFF | TGTGCCAGCAGCTTATTGGGCAGGGGAGCTTTCTTT
NA | TRBJ2-5 | NA | TRBV5-6 | CASSPSAKETQYF | TGTGCCAGCAGCCCTAGCGCGAAGGAGACCCAGTACTTC
NA | TRBJ2-7 | once | TRBV5-4 | CASSSQVDSYEQYF | TGTGCCAGCAGCTCTCAGGTGGATTCCTACGAGCAGTACTTC
TRBD1 | TRBJ2-7 | NA | TRBV5-1 | CASSLVGQGRHEQYF | TGCGCCAGCAGCTTGGTGGGACAGGGGAGGCACGAGCAGTACTTC
NA | TRBJ2-4 | few | TRBV4-2 | CASSQEGDGRGRNIQYF | TGTGCCAGCAGCCAAGAAGGAGACGGGAGAGGCCGGAACATTCAGTACTTC
NA | TRBJ2-7 | once | TRBV5-1 | CASRGASGNYEQYF | TGCGCCAGCCGGGGGGCTAGCGGAAACTACGAGCAGTACTTC
TRBD2 | TRBJ2-1 | once | TRBV19 | CASSISGSSYNEQFF | TGTGCCAGTAGTATCAGCGGGAGCTCCTACAATGAGCAGTTCTTC
NA | TRBJ2-4 | NA | TRBV7-9 | CASSLGSGNKNIQYF | TGTGCCAGCAGCTTAGGGTCGGGAAATAAAAACATTCAGTACTTC
TRBD2 | TRBJ2-7 | NA | TRBV6-5 | CASRKTSGINEQYF | TGTGCCAGCAGGAAAACTAGCGGGATCAACGAGCAGTACTTC
NA | TRBJ2-7 | few | TRBV18 | CASSITNDGNSYEQYF | TGTGCCAGCTCGATCACCAACGACGGGAACTCCTACGAGCAGTACTTC
NA | TRBJ2-2 | NA | TRBV16 | CASSQPGTLNTGELFF | TGTGCCAGCAGCCAGCCCGGGACACTTAACACCGGGGAGCTGTTTTTT
NA | TRBJ2-5 | NA | TRBV6-5 | CASSWRIASETQYF | TGTGCCAGCAGTTGGCGGATAGCCAGCGAGACCCAGTACTTC
TRBD2 | TRBJ2-3 | NA | TRBV9 | CASSVDPGGPLGDTQYF | TGTGCCAGCAGCGTAGACCCGGGAGGGCCTTTGGGAGATACGCAGTATTTT
NA | TRBJ2-7 | few | TRBV2 | CASTQGGPIYEQYF | TGTGCCAGCACCCAAGGGGGACCAATATACGAGCAGTACTTC
NA | TRBJ2-7 | medium-sized | TRBV6-6 | CASIGQSPPYEQYF | TGTGCCAGCATCGGACAGTCTCCCCCCTACGAGCAGTACTTC
TRBD2 | TRBJ2-1 | few | TRBV6-1 | CASQTSFSYNEQFF | TGTGCCAGCCAGACTAGCTTCTCCTACAATGAGCAGTTCTTC
NA | TRBJ2-1 | NA | TRBV9 | CASSPKEGTRESYNEQFF | TGTGCCAGCAGCCCGAAGGAGGGTACCCGGGAATCCTACAATGAGCAGTTCTTC
TRBD1 | TRBJ1-4 | NA | TRBV7-8 | CASSSRQGAREKLFF | TGTGCCAGCAGCTCAAGACAGGGGGCTCGTGAAAAACTGTTTTTT
TRBD1 | TRBJ1-1 | NA | TRBV28 | CASDRGTTEAFF | TGTGCCAGTGACAGGGGGACCACTGAAGCTTTCTTT
TRBD2 | TRBJ2-5 | NA | TRBV5-4 | CASSLQAGGPQETQYF | TGTGCCAGCAGCTTGCAAGCGGGAGGGCCCCAAGAGACCCAGTACTTC
NA | TRBJ1-2 | NA | TRBV6-1 | CASTPTGSYGYTF | TGTGCCAGCACCCCGACAGGCTCCTATGGCTACACCTTC
NA | TRBJ2-7 | NA | TRBV7-9 | CASSLAPAPTIF | TGTGCCAGCAGCCTTGCCCCCGCCCCGACTATTTTC
NA | TRBJ1-2 | NA | TRBV19 | CASSTPGLYGYTF | TGTGCCAGTAGTACCCCAGGGCTCTATGGCTACACCTTC